The 6 T cell receptor beta chains reported below all come from one sample, sequenced in a study of neurological immune-mediated disorders. From the 5' RACE reads, TCRdb called clonotypes with MiXCR, one entry per CDR3 protein. Here the sample spans 50,000 to 80,000 distinct CDR3 sequences, roughly 4.8% being singletons. Sequenced sample: PBMCs. The receptors originated from a man aged 25 to 45 with multiple sclerosis.

In this sample, this clonotype turned up a few times. The chain couples TRBV7-6 to TRBJ2-3, with 14 bases matching TRBD2. The CDR3 contains 19 residues. J lost 5 bases, V lost 4 bases, and 14 bases had no gene match. CDR1 is SGHVS, CDR2 FNYEAQ, per germline. This CDR3 is CASSSAPGLAGVGKDTQYF. DNA of the CDR3: TGTGCCAGCAGCTCAGCGCCGGGACTAGCGGGGGTCGGGAAAGATACGCAGTATTTT.

This clonotype was picked up many times. This rearrangement joins TRBV7-6 to TRBJ2-3, with D perhaps given as TRBD1 or TRBD2 (5 bases each). Trimming cost V 6 bases and J 3 bases, with 13 bases left between them. The V gene's germline CDR1 is SGHVS and CDR2 FNYEAQ. This CDR3 is built from 14 residues. Here the CDR3 DNA reads TGTGCCAGCAGTTCCCTCGGGGCGACAGATACGCAGTATTTT. Protein: CASSSLGATDTQYF.

This clonotype has more than one count but fewer than ten. The J gene is TRBJ2-5, the V gene TRBV29-1; D is unclear. Germline CDR1 reads SQVTM; CDR2 reads ANQGSEA. V dropped 4 bases and J dropped 5 bases, with 11 bases sitting between them. The CDR3 has 12 amino acids. CDR3 sequence: CSVASDLETQYF. Written as DNA, the CDR3 is TGCAGCGTTGCTTCTGATTTGGAGACCCAGTACTTC.

This clonotype occurred a few times. J is TRBJ1-1 and V is TRBV5-1, with D tentatively TRBD1 (6 bases). The ends were cut back, 7 bases at V and 5 bases at J, with 21 bases in the middle. This CDR3 spans 15 amino acids. Germline CDR1 and CDR2: SGHRS and YFSETQ. The CDR3, as DNA: TGCGCCAGCTCCGGACAGACCACTGGGTATACTGAAGCTTTCTTT. It translates to CASSGQTTGYTEAFF.

Ten or more counts support this clonotype. The chain couples TRBV7-9 to TRBJ2-5; D not resolved. V lost 7 bases, J lost 1 base, and 19 bases lay in between. The CDR3 is made up of 16 amino acids. Germline values: CDR1 SEHNR, CDR2 FQNEAQ (reference sequence). In DNA form, the CDR3 reads TGTGCCAGCATCCGAGAGTACGGCCCCTCCCAAGAGACCCAGTACTTC. This gives the protein CASIREYGPSQETQYF.

The gene calls are TRBV5-4 and TRBJ2-6; D perhaps matches TRBD2 (6 bases). Deletions cut 3 bases from V and 3 bases from J, with 13 bases between. CDR3 length equals 16 residues. The germline V gene has CDR1 SGHNT and CDR2 YYREEE (reference sequence). The CDR3 reads CASSSQRGLGANVLTF. The DNA of the CDR3 is TGTGCCAGCAGCTCACAACGGGGACTTGGGGCCAACGTCCTGACTTTC.